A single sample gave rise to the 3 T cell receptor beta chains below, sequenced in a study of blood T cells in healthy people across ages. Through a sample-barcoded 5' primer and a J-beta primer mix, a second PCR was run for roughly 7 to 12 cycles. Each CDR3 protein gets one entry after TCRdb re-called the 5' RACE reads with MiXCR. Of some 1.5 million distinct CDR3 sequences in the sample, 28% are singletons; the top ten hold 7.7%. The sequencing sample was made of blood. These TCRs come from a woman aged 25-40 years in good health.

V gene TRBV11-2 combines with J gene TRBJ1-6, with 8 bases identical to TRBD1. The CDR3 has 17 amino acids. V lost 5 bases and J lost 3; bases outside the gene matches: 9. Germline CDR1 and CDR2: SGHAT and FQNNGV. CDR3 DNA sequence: TGTGCCAGCAGCACCGACAGGGGCCCTGGCTATAATTCACCCCTCCACTTT. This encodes CASSTDRGPGYNSPLHF.

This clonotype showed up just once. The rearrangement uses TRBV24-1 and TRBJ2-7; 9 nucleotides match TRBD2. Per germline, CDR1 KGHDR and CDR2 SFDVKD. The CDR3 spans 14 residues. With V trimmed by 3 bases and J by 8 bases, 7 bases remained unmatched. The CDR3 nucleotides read TGTGCCACCAGTGATAGCCTAGCGGGAAAGAAGCAGTACTTC. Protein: CATSDSLAGKKQYF.

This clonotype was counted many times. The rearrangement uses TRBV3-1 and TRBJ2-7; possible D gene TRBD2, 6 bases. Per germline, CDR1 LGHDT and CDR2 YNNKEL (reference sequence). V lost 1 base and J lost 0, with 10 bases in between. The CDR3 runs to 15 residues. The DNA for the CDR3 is TGTGCCAGCAGCCAAGTAGCGGCAGTCTCCTACGAGCAGTACTTC. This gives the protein CASSQVAAVSYEQYF.